This section outlines one TCR beta chain sequence together with its context. Use of 60 Vbeta and 13 Jbeta primers characterized the PCR. Only in-frame clones appear in the TCRdb table, and some are missing; sequencing was by immunoSEQ multiplex PCR. The data contain approximately 100,000 clones, approximately 71% of them singletons. This specimen belongs to a study of cytomegalovirus exposure and HLA in healthy donors. Donors had nominal health at sampling but likely had unrecorded immune exposures. The CDR3 consists of 18 residues. Germline trimming cut 3 bases from V and 4 bases from J; bases unmatched to any gene: 15. Germline V gene sequence: CDR1 SGHTA, CDR2 FQGNSA.

The specimen was PBMCs. This rearrangement joins TRBV7-2 to TRBJ2-3; TRBD2 aligns across 8 bases. This receptor was identified in a woman aged 70-85 years in good health and CMV-seropositive. The CDR3 here is CASSFPGAPGGKSDTQYF. CDR3 bases: TGTGCCAGCAGCTTCCCGGGGGCCCCGGGGGGGAAATCAGATACGCAGTATTTT.